This TCR beta chain stems from a study of blood T cell repertoires in COVID-19. For the study at large: Sources were T cells, B-cell-depleted T cells, or PBMCs; the material itself was cDNA or gDNA.

The CDR3 length is 13 residues. The J segment lost 7 bases and the V segment lost 3 bases, leaving 5 bases of the junction unmatched. The V gene's germline CDR1 is LNHDA and CDR2 SQIVND (reference sequence). Libraries were prepared by immunoSEQ multiplex PCR; TCRdb keeps only in-frame clonotypes and omits some of them. The sample lists hundreds of thousands of clones, roughly 85% occurring once. The source of this sequence is a woman aged 30 to 39 with active or convalescent COVID-19. Sequencing input: peripheral blood. The V gene is TRBV19, the J gene TRBJ2-7, with 8 nucleotides matching TRBD1. This CDR3 reads CASSMAGGGEQYF. The DNA for the CDR3 is TGTGCCAGTAGTATGGCAGGGGGCGGTGAGCAGTACTTC.